The 12 T cell receptor beta chains below come from one sample, sequenced in a study of blood T cell repertoires in COVID-19. The protocol was immunoSEQ multiplex PCR, while the TCRdb copy is restricted to in-frame clones and leaves out a portion. This sample yields around 330,000 clones, of which roughly 90% are seen a single time; 8% to 9% belongs to the top ten. Sequencing was carried out using PBMCs or T cells enriched from blood (not recorded which). The receptor source for this set is a woman under 30 who had recovered from COVID-19.

Only one count was recorded for this clone. The chain has TRBV9 and TRBJ1-4; D remains unclear. CDR1 SGDLS and CDR2 YYNGEE come from the germline V gene. The ends were cut back, 3 bases at V and 0 bases at J, with 9 bases in the middle. There are 15 residues in the CDR3. The CDR3 DNA reads TGTGCCAGCAGCGACTCGCGTGCAACTAATGAAAAACTGTTTTTT. Translated, it gives CASSDSRATNEKLFF.

V is TRBV19 and J is TRBJ2-1, with D possibly matching TRBD2 (5 bases). From germline, CDR1 is LNHDA and CDR2 SQIVND (reference sequence). V was pared by 4 bases and J by 1 base, with 11 bases between. The CDR3 has 15 amino acids. The CDR3 sequence is CASSTSRGSYNEQFF. As DNA, the CDR3 is TGTGCCAGTAGTACCTCTCGAGGGTCCTACAATGAGCAGTTCTTC.

This clone has more than one count but fewer than ten. The rearrangement uses TRBV4-2 and TRBJ2-3; 9 bases fit TRBD1. The junction had 8 bases not matched to a gene; V was cut back by 3 bases and J by 4 bases. The CDR3 has 16 amino acids. CDR1 and CDR2 (germline): LGHNA, YNFKEQ. The CDR3 DNA sequence: TGTGCCAGCAGCCAGGAGAGGGACAGGGCTCCAGATACGCAGTATTTT. Its translation is CASSQERDRAPDTQYF.

The chain recombines TRBV7-9 with TRBJ1-4; 7 bases map to TRBD1. The V gene's germline CDR1 is SEHNR and CDR2 FQNEAQ (reference sequence). The CDR3 contains 15 residues. V dropped 7 bases and J dropped 7; count of bases not matched to a gene: 12. CDR3 sequence (DNA): TGTGCCAGCACTGGTGTGGGGACAGCTAGTGAAAAACTGTTTTTT. This sequence encodes CASTGVGTASEKLFF.

The gene calls are TRBV4-3 and TRBJ2-5; 13 bases are shared with TRBD2. Per the germline V gene, CDR1 is LGHNA and CDR2 is YSLEER. The J segment lost 2 bases and the V segment lost 5 bases, leaving 2 bases of the junction unmatched. The CDR3 has 15 amino acids. CDR3 bases: TGCGCCAGCAGCGGACTAGCGGGGGCTCAAGAGACCCAGTACTTC. This sequence encodes CASSGLAGAQETQYF.

The chain uses TRBV30 and TRBJ1-1; the match to TRBD1 covers 7 bases. The CDR3 has 15 amino acids. CDR1 and CDR2 (germline): GTSNPN, SVGIG (reference sequence). In nucleotides, the CDR3 is TGTGCTGACTACCTCCGGGACAGCATGAACACTGAAGCTTTCTTT. It specifies CADYLRDSMNTEAFF. Drawing the rest from reference TRBV30 and TRBJ1-1, the complete variable domain is SQTIHQWPATLVQPVGSPLSLECTVEGTSNPNLYWYRQAAGRGLQLLFYSVGIGQISSEVPQNLSASRPQDRQFILSSKKLLLSDSGFYLCADYLRDSMNTEAFFGQGTRLTVV.

The chain joins TRBV5-5 to TRBJ1-2, with D perhaps matching TRBD1 (5 bases). V was shortened by 6 bases and J by 7 bases, with 19 bases between the two germline ends. CDR3 size: 14 residues. CDR1 SGHKS and CDR2 YYEKEE come from the germline V gene (reference sequence). This CDR3 reads CASTHTGLVRGYTF. The CDR3 DNA follows: TGTGCCAGCACCCACACAGGTTTGGTTCGTGGCTACACCTTC.

V usage is TRBV18 and J usage is TRBJ1-6; no reliable D call. CDR1 and CDR2 (germline): KGHSH, LQKENI. Trimming removed 5 bases from V and 8 bases from J, with 10 bases in between. This CDR3 comprises 13 residues. In DNA, the CDR3 is TGTGCCAGCTCAAGCACCTCGGATTCACCCCTCCACTTT. This gives the protein CASSSTSDSPLHF.

V is TRBV2 and J is TRBJ1-6; D possibly corresponds to TRBD1 (5 bases). The germline V and J ends were trimmed by 7 bases and 10 bases, with 17 bases remaining between them. The CDR3 covers 14 residues. Germline CDR1 is SNHLY and CDR2 is FYNNEI. CDR3 region: CASTAGREVSPLHF. CDR3 sequence (DNA): TGTGCCAGCACTGCGGGCAGGGAGGTATCACCCCTCCACTTT.

The chain combines TRBV5-8 with TRBJ2-5, with 10 bases that match TRBD2. The CDR3 consists of 15 residues. J lost 1 base, V lost 5 bases, and 5 bases had no gene match. Germline V lookup: CDR1 SGHTS, CDR2 YDEGEE. The CDR3, as DNA: TGTGCCAGCAGTTCCGGGACTAGCGCCCAAGAGACCCAGTACTTC. Encoded protein: CASSSGTSAQETQYF.

The chain recombines TRBV27 with TRBJ1-1; 7 positions agree with TRBD1. Trimming cost V 6 bases and J 1 base; bases outside gene matches: 11. The CDR3 is made up of 16 amino acids. The germline V gene has CDR1 MNHEY and CDR2 SMNVEV (reference sequence). CDR3 sequence: CASSPRQGIANTEAFF. The CDR3, as DNA: TGTGCCAGCAGCCCTAGACAGGGCATCGCGAACACTGAAGCTTTCTTT.

The chain uses TRBV28 and TRBJ2-2; tentative D call: TRBD1 (6 bases). Trimming stripped 4 bases from V and 1 base from J, with 16 bases between. The CDR3 totals 17 residues. Germline CDR1 and CDR2: MDHEN and SYDVKM. As DNA, the CDR3 is TGTGCCAGCAGTTCCCGGGCCGGGACACAGAACACCGGGGAGCTGTTTTTT. As protein: CASSSRAGTQNTGELFF.